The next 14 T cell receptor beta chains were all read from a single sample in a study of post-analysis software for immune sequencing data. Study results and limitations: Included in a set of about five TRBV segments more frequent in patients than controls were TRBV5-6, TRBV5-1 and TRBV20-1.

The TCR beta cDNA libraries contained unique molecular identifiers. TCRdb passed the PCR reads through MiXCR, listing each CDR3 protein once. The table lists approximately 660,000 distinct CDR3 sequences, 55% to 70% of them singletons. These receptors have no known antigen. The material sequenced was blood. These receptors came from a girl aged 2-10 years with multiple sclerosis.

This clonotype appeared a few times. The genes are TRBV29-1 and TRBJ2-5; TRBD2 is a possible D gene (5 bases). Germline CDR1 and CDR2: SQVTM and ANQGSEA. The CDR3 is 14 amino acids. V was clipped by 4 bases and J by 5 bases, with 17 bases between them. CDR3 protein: CSVGGRLRRETQYF. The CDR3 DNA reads TGCAGCGTTGGAGGTAGACTGCGGAGGGAGACCCAGTACTTC.

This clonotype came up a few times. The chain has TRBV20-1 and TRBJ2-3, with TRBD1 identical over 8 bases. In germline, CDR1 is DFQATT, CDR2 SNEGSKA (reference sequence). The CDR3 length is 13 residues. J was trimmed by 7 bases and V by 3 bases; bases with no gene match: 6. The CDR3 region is CSARGQGANTQYF. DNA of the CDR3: TGCAGTGCTAGGGGGCAGGGGGCGAATACGCAGTATTTT.

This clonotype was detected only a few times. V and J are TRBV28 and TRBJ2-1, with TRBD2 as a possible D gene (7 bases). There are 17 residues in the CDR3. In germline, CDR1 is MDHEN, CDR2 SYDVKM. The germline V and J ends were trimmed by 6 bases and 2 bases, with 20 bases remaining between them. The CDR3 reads CASSPGSGGLPYNEQFF. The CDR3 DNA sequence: TGTGCCAGCAGCCCGGGGTCCGGGGGGCTTCCCTACAATGAGCAGTTCTTC.

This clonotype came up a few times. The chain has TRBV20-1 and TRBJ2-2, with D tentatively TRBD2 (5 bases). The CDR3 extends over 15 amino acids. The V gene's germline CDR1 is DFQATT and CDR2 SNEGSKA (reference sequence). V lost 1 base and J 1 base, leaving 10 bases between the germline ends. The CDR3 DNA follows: TGCAGTGCTAGAGCTTTTAGCGAGAACACCGGGGAGCTGTTTTTT. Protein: CSARAFSENTGELFF.

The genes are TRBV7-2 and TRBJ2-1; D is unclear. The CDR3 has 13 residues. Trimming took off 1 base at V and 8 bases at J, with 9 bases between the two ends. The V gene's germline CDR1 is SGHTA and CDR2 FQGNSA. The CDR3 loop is CASSLGQVDEQFF. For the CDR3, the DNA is TGTGCCAGCAGCTTAGGCCAGGTGGATGAGCAGTTCTTC.

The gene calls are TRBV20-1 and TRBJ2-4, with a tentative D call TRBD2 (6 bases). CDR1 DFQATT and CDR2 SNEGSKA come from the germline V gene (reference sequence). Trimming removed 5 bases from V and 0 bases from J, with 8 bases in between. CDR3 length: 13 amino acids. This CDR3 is CSAGEVAKNIQYF. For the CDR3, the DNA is TGCAGTGCTGGGGAGGTAGCCAAAAACATTCAGTACTTC.

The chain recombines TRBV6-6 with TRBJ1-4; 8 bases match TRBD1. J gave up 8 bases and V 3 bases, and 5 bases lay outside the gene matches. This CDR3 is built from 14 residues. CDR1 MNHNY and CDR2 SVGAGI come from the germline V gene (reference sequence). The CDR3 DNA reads TGTGCCAGCAGTTATACAGGGGGAGGGGAAAAACTGTTTTTT. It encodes CASSYTGGGEKLFF.

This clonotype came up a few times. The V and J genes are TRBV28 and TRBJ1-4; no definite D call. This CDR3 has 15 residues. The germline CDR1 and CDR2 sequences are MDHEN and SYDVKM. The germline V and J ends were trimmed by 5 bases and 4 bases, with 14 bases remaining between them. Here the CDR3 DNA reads TGTGCCAGCAGTGCGCGGGCAGCGAATAATGAAAAACTGTTTTTT. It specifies CASSARAANNEKLFF.

The CDR3 loop is CASVPYTAGGQQETQYF. The CDR3 nucleotides are TGTGCCAGCGTTCCTTATACGGCGGGGGGTCAACAAGAGACCCAGTACTTC. The chain couples TRBV6-2 or TRBV6-3 to TRBJ2-5; TRBD2 matches at 8 bases. J was trimmed by 2 bases and V by 8 bases; bases with no gene match: 16. CDR1 MNHEY and CDR2 SVGEGT come from the germline V gene. CDR3 size: 17 residues.

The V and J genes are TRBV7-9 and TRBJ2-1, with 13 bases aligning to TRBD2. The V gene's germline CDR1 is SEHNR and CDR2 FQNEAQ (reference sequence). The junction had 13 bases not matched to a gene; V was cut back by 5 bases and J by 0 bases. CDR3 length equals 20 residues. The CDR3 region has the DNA TGTGCCAGCAGCGGTGAACGGGGACTAGCGGGAACGAGCTCCTACAATGAGCAGTTCTTC. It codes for CASSGERGLAGTSSYNEQFF.

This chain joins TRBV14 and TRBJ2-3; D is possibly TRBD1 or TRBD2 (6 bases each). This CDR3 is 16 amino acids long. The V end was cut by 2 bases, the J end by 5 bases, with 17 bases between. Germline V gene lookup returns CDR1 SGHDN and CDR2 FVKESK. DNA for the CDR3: TGTGCCAGCAGCCAAAGCTGGGGGGCGCCTCTAGATACGCAGTATTTT. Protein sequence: CASSQSWGAPLDTQYF.

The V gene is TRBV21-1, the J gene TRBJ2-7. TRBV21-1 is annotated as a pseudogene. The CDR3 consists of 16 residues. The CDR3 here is CASSKEGSIPPYEQYF. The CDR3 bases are TGTGCCAGCAGCAAAGAAGGCTCTATTCCACCTTACGAGCAGTACTTC.

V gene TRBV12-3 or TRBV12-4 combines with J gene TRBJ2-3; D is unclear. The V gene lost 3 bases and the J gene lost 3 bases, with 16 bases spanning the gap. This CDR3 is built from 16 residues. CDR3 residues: CASSLTPGMGTDTQYF. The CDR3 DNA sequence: TGTGCCAGCAGTTTGACCCCGGGTATGGGGACAGATACGCAGTATTTT.

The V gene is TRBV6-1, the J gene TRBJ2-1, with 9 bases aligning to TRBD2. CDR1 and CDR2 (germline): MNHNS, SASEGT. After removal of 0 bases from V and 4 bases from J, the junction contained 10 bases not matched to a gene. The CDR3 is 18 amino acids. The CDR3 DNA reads TGTGCCAGCAGTGAAGCAAGGGGCGCTAGCGGGGTTTACAATGAGCAGTTCTTC. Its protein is CASSEARGASGVYNEQFF.